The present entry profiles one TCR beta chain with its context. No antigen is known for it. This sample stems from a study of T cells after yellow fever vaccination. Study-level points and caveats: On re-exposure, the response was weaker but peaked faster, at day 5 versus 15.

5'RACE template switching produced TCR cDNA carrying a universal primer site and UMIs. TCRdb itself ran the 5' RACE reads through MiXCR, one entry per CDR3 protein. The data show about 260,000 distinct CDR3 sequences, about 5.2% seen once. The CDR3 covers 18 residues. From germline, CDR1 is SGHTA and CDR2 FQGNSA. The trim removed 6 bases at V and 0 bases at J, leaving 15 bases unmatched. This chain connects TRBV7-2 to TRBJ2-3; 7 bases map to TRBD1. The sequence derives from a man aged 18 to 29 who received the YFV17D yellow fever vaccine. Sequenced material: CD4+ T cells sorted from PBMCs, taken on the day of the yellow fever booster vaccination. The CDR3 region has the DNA TGTGCCAGCAGGCGTCGGGACAGATACTTTCGGAGCACAGATACGCAGTATTTT. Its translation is CASRRRDRYFRSTDTQYF.